The clone carrying this TCR beta chain has only a few counts. The data stem from a study of cytotoxic CD8 clonotypes in ibrutinib-treated CLL. Germline V gives CDR1 WSHSY, CDR2 SAAADI. The CDR3 runs 17 residues. Trimming cost V 8 bases and J 0 bases, with 17 bases left between them. Method: immunoSEQ multiplex PCR; TCRdb's copy keeps in-frame clones and lacks some. The sample holds some 98,000 clones, around 80% seen once. This chain joins TRBV10-2 and TRBJ1-6, with a weak D call TRBD1 (6 bases). The sequencing here drew on PBMCs, taken after 12 months of ibrutinib treatment. The receptor was derived from a human donor with chronic lymphocytic leukemia. Here the CDR3 DNA reads TGCGCCAGCTCCCGGGGGGGGGCTAGCTCCTATAATTCACCCCTCCACTTT. Encoded protein: CASSRGGASSYNSPLHF.